The 17 T cell receptor beta chains reported below all come from one sample, sequenced in a study of radiotherapy plus CTLA-4 blockade in lung cancer. Here immunoSEQ multiplex PCR was the method, and the copy in TCRdb shows in-frame clones only, minus some. The sample holds approximately 100,000 clones, around 85% seen once. The starting material was peripheral blood, obtained from a patient treated with radiotherapy plus ipilimumab. The source of these receptors is a human donor with non-small cell lung cancer that progressed on radiotherapy plus ipilimumab. Some clones in this sample may be carry-over from other donors' samples.

The chain joins TRBV4-2 to TRBJ1-4; 8 bases agree with TRBD1. The CDR3 runs to 15 residues. Germline loops: CDR1 LGHNA, CDR2 YNFKEQ. After removal of 1 base from V and 6 bases from J, the junction contained 4 bases not matched to a gene. The CDR3 reads CASSQGRQGHEKLFF. CDR3 in DNA: TGTGCCAGCAGCCAAGGTCGACAGGGGCATGAAAAACTGTTTTTT.

The chain is built from TRBV5-1 and TRBJ2-5; D is unresolved. The CDR3 is 14 residues long. Germline CDR1 is SGHRS and CDR2 is YFSETQ. Trimming left V 0 bases short and J 3 bases short, with 9 bases between. This chain's CDR3 is CASSLGQQKETQYF. The CDR3 DNA reads TGCGCCAGCAGCTTGGGGCAGCAGAAAGAGACCCAGTACTTC.

J is TRBJ2-2 and V is TRBV7-3; TRBD2 agrees at 7 bases. V shed 5 bases, J shed 7 bases, and the junction held 13 bases outside the gene matches. This CDR3 spans 16 amino acids. Germline CDR1 SGHTA, CDR2 FQGTGA. The CDR3 coding sequence is TGTGCCAGCAGCCCATTCGCGGGGGATCGAGGCGGGGAGCTGTTTTTT. Residues: CASSPFAGDRGGELFF.

This clone was detected only a few times. The genes are TRBV5-1 and TRBJ2-5, with TRBD1 matching 10 bases. Germline V gene data show CDR1 as SGHRS and CDR2 as YFSETQ. J was trimmed by 4 bases and V by 5 bases; bases with no gene match: 5. This CDR3 spans 14 amino acids. In DNA form, the CDR3 reads TGCGCCAGCAGATCGACAGGGGGCATAGAGACCCAGTACTTC. This codes for CASRSTGGIETQYF.

The rearrangement joins TRBV7-2 to TRBJ2-3; D is ambiguous. Trimming cost V 1 base and J 4 bases, with 12 bases left between them. Germline loops: CDR1 SGHTA, CDR2 FQGNSA. CDR3 length equals 15 residues. The chain's CDR3 is CASSLGPVSADTQYF. CDR3 DNA: TGTGCCAGCAGCTTAGGCCCCGTCTCGGCAGATACGCAGTATTTT.

This clone was seen only a few times. The chain is built from TRBV4-3 and TRBJ2-1, with 10 bases identical to TRBD1. Trimming removed 2 bases from V and 4 bases from J; junction bases left unmatched: 5. Germline V CDR1 and CDR2: LGHNA, YSLEER. This CDR3 has 16 amino acids. Here the CDR3 reads CASSQSTGGAYNEQFF. CDR3 sequence (DNA): TGCGCCAGCAGCCAATCGACAGGGGGCGCATACAATGAGCAGTTCTTC.

This clone was recorded a few times. This rearrangement joins TRBV6-6 to TRBJ1-6, with 8 bases that match TRBD1. The CDR3 has 16 amino acids. Germline CDR1 reads MNHNY; CDR2 reads SVGAGI (reference sequence). The junction had 9 bases not matched to a gene; V was cut back by 5 bases and J by 6 bases. The CDR3 reads CASSPTDRGGNSPLHF. In DNA form, the CDR3 reads TGTGCCAGCAGTCCCACTGACAGGGGAGGTAATTCACCCCTCCACTTT.

The V and J genes are TRBV29-1 and TRBJ1-5; 8 bases are a match to TRBD1. Germline V CDR1 and CDR2: SQVTM, ANQGSEA. With 6 bases clipped from V and 7 bases from J, the junction kept 8 bases outside the gene matches. This CDR3 region has 13 residues. CDR3: CSVGQGRGQPQHF. In DNA form, the CDR3 reads TGCAGCGTCGGACAGGGCCGGGGACAGCCCCAGCATTTT.

V usage is TRBV7-9 and J usage is TRBJ1-4; D possibly corresponds to TRBD1 (6 bases). CDR3 length: 15 amino acids. Germline-derived CDR1 and CDR2 are SEHNR and FQNEAQ (reference sequence). V lost 5 bases and J lost 6, with 16 bases in between. This CDR3 is CASSPPGGRDEKLFF. CDR3 in DNA: TGTGCCAGCAGCCCGCCGGGGGGGCGCGATGAAAAACTGTTTTTT. Using reference TRBV7-9 and TRBJ1-4 for the parts outside the CDR3, the full variable domain is DTGVSQNPRHKITKRGQNVTFRCDPISEHNRLYWYRQTLGQGPEFLTYFQNEAQLEKSRLLSDRFSAERPKGSFSTLEIQRTEQGDSAMYLCASSPPGGRDEKLFFGSGTQLSVL.

CDR3 nucleotide sequence: TGTGCCAGCAGCCCAGGACGGTCCTCTGGAAACACCATATATTTT. Residues: CASSPGRSSGNTIYF. The chain has TRBV7-3 and TRBJ1-3; D is unclear. The ends were cut back, 5 bases at V and 0 bases at J, with 11 bases in the middle. This CDR3 is 15 amino acids long. Germline V gene lookup returns CDR1 SGHTA and CDR2 FQGTGA.

J is TRBJ1-2 and V is TRBV6-5; the match to TRBD1 covers 8 bases. The germline CDR1 and CDR2 sequences are MNHEY and SVGAGI. CDR3 length: 14 amino acids. Trimming cost V 5 bases and J 6 bases; bases outside gene matches: 8. This CDR3 reads CASSPGGVRDGYTF. Written as DNA, the CDR3 is TGTGCCAGCAGTCCAGGGGGCGTGAGGGATGGCTACACCTTC.

CDR3 sequence: CASSRSGQVQNIQYF. The CDR3 nucleotides read TGTGCCAGCAGCCGATCCGGACAGGTACAAAACATTCAGTACTTC. This sequence joins TRBV5-4 and TRBJ2-4, with TRBD1 matching over 7 bases. The ends lost 4 bases at V and 5 bases at J; junction bases unmatched: 9. This CDR3 spans 15 amino acids. Germline CDR1 and CDR2: SGHNT and YYREEE (reference sequence).

J is TRBJ1-6 and V is TRBV27; 8 bases match TRBD1. J lost 9 bases, V lost 5 bases, and 9 bases had no gene match. The CDR3 contains 15 residues. CDR1 is MNHEY, CDR2 SMNVEV, per germline (reference sequence). The CDR3 sequence: CASSQGATLASPLHF. The CDR3 DNA sequence: TGTGCCAGCAGTCAGGGGGCGACCCTTGCTTCACCCCTCCACTTT.

V is TRBV5-1 and J is TRBJ2-7; 8 bases are shared with TRBD1. Germline V lookup: CDR1 SGHRS, CDR2 YFSETQ. The CDR3 runs 14 residues. Germline trimming cut 3 bases from V and 3 bases from J; bases unmatched to any gene: 5. The CDR3 region is CASSWGTGYYEQYF. The CDR3 DNA follows: TGCGCCAGCAGCTGGGGGACAGGATACTACGAGCAGTACTTC.

The chain links TRBV7-2 to TRBJ2-5; D may match TRBD1 or TRBD2 (6 bases each). Germline lookup yields CDR1 SGHTA and CDR2 FQGNSA. CDR3 size: 15 residues. The V end lost 4 bases, the J end lost 11 bases, and 23 bases lay between the germline ends. In nucleotides, the CDR3 is TGTGCCAGCAGCTACCTGAAGGGGGGTTTTGGAGAGCAGTACTTC. Its protein product is CASSYLKGGFGEQYF. The variable domain in full, completed from reference TRBV7-2 and TRBJ2-5, reads GAGVSQSPSNKVTEKGKDVELRCDPISGHTALYWYRQSLGQGLEFLIYFQGNSAPDKSGLPSDRFSAERTGGSVSTLTIQRTQQEDSAVYLCASSYLKGGFGEQYFGPGTRLLVL.

The genes are TRBV7-6 and TRBJ2-7, with D perhaps matching TRBD1 (6 bases). CDR1 is SGHVS and CDR2 is FNYEAQ in the germline V gene. V dropped 4 bases and J dropped 2 bases, with 12 bases sitting between them. The CDR3 has 14 amino acids. The CDR3 DNA reads TGTGCCAGCAGCTCTGGACAGTTACCCTACGAGCAGTACTTC. Translated, it gives CASSSGQLPYEQYF. Full variable domain (missing parts from reference TRBV7-6 and TRBJ2-7): GAGVSQSPRYKVTKRGQDVALRCDPISGHVSLYWYRQALGQGPEFLTYFNYEAQQDKSGLPNDRFSAERPEGSISTLTIQRTEQRDSAMYRCASSSGQLPYEQYFGPGTRLTVT.

The V gene is TRBV2, the J gene TRBJ2-2, with D maybe TRBD1 (5 bases). Germline loops: CDR1 SNHLY, CDR2 FYNNEI. This CDR3 contains 13 residues. The ends were cut back, 7 bases at V and 4 bases at J, with 10 bases in the middle. CDR3 nucleotides: TGTGCCAGCATGCAGGGCGGCACCGGGGAGCTGTTTTTT. This encodes CASMQGGTGELFF.